This T cell receptor (beta chain) was documented in a study of shared clonotypes between healthy human individuals. Whole-study context: In total, the donors were two women and a few men aged 18 to 49. Each donor contributed plates that comprised three CD4 naive, three CD4 memory, two CD8 naive and one CD8 memory.

Measured with immunoSEQ multiplex PCR; TCRdb has only the in-frame clones, and not every one. The sample records 1.5 million to 1.9 million clones, around 98% being singletons. Germline V gives CDR1 SGHKS, CDR2 YYEKEE (reference sequence). The CDR3 consists of 14 residues. The V and J ends lost 4 bases and 0 bases respectively, with 11 bases between them. Sequences were obtained from naive CD4+ T cells sorted from blood. The subset here: CD45RA+ positively selected. The rearrangement joins TRBV5-5 to TRBJ2-7; D possibly corresponds to TRBD1 (7 bases). The sequence was collected from a young man in good health. The CDR3 sequence: CASSPRGDSYEQYF. Written as DNA, the CDR3 is TGTGCCAGCAGCCCCAGGGGGGACTCCTACGAGCAGTACTTC.